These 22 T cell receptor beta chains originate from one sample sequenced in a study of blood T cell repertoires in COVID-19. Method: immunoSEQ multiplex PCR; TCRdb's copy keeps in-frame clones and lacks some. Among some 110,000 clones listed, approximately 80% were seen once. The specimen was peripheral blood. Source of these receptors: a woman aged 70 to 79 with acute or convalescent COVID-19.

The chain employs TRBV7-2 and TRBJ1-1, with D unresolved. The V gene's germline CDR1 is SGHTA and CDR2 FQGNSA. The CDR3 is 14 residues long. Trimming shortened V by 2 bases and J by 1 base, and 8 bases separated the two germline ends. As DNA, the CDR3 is TGTGCCAGCAGCTTACGGCGGTCGAACACTGAAGCTTTCTTT. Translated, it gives CASSLRRSNTEAFF. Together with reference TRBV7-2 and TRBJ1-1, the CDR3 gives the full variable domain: GAGVSQSPSNKVTEKGKDVELRCDPISGHTALYWYRQSLGQGLEFLIYFQGNSAPDKSGLPSDRFSAERTGGSVSTLTIQRTQQEDSAVYLCASSLRRSNTEAFFGQGTRLTVV.

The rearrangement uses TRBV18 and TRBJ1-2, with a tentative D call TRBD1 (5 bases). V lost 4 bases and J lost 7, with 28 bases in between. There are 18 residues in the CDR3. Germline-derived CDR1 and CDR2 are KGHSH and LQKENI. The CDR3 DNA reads TGTGCCAGCTCACTCAGCCAGGGAGGGCCAGACCCGCCAGTTGGCTACACCTTC. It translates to CASSLSQGGPDPPVGYTF.

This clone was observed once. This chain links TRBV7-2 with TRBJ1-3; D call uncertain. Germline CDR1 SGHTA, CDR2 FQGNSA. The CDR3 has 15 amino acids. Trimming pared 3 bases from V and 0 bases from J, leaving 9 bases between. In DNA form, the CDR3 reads TGTGCCAGCAGCTTGGCCGATATCTCTGGAAACACCATATATTTT. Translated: CASSLADISGNTIYF.

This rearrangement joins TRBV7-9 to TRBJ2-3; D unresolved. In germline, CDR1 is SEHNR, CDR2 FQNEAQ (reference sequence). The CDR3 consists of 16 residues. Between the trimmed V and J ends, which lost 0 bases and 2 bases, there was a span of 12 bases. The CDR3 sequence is CASSLARSDYTDTQYF. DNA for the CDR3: TGTGCCAGCAGCTTAGCGAGAAGCGATTACACAGATACGCAGTATTTT.

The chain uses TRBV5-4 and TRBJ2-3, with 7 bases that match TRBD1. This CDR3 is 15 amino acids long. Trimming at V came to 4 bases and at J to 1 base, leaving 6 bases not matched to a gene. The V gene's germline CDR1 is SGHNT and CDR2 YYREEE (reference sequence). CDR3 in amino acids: CASSPKQGGTDTQYF. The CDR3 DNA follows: TGTGCCAGCAGCCCTAAGCAGGGGGGCACAGATACGCAGTATTTT.

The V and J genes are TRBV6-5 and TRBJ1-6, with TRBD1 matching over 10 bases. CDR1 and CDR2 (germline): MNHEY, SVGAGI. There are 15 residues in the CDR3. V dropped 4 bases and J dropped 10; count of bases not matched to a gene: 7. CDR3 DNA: TGTGCCAGCAGTTCTACCGGGACAGGGGAATCACCCCTCCACTTT. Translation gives CASSSTGTGESPLHF.

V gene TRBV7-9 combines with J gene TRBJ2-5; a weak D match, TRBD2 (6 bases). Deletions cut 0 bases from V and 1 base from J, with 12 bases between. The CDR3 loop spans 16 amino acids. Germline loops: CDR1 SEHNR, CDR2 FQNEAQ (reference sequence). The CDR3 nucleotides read TGTGCCAGCAGCTTAGCCGGGGGAGGATCCCAAGAGACCCAGTACTTC. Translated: CASSLAGGGSQETQYF.

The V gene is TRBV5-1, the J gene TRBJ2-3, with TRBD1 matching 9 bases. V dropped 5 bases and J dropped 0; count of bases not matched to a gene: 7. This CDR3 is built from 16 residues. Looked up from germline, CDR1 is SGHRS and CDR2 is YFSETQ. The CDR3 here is CASRNGQGKSTDTQYF. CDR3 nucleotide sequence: TGCGCCAGCAGGAATGGACAGGGGAAAAGCACAGATACGCAGTATTTT.

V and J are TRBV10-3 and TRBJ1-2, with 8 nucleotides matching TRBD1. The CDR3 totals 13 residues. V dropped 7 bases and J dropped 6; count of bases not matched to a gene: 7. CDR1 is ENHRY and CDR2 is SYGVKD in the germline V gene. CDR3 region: CAITDGQGHGYTF. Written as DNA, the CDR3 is TGTGCCATCACCGACGGACAGGGACATGGCTACACCTTC.

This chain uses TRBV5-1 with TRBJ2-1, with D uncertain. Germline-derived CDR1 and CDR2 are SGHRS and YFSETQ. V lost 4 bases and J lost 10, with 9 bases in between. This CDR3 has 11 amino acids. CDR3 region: CASSGLVEQFF. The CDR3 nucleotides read TGCGCCAGCAGCGGGCTCGTCGAGCAGTTCTTC.

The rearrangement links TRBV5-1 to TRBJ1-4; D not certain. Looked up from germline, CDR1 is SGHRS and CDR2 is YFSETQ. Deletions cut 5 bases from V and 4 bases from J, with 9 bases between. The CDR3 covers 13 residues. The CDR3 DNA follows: TGCGCCAGCAGGGAAGGAGTTAATGAAAAACTGTTTTTT. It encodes CASREGVNEKLFF.

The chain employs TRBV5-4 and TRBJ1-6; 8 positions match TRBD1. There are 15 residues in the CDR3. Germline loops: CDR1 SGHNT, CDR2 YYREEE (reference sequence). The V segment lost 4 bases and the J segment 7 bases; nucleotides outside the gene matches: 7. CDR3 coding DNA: TGTGCCAGCAGCCCCTGGGACAGGCCAAATTCACCCCTCCACTTT. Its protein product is CASSPWDRPNSPLHF.

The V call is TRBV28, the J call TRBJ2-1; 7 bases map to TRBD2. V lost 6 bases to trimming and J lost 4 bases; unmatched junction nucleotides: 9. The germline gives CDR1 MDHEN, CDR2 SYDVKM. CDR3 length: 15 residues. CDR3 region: CASSRAGETYNEQFF. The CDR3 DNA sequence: TGTGCCAGCAGCCGTGCGGGGGAAACTTACAATGAGCAGTTCTTC.

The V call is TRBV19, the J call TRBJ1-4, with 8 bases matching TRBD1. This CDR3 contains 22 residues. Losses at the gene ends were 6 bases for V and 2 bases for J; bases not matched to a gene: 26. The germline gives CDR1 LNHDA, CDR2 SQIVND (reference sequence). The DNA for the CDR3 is TGTGCCAGTAGCGTGGGACAGGAAAGTTTCGACGGTGGGGTAAACACTAATGAAAAACTGTTTTTT. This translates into CASSVGQESFDGGVNTNEKLFF.

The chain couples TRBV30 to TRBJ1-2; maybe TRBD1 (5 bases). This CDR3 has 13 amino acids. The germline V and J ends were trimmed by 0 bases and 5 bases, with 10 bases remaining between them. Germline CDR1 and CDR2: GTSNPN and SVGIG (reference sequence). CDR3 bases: TGTGCCTGGAGTGTACAGGCAGTATATGGCTACACCTTC. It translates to CAWSVQAVYGYTF.

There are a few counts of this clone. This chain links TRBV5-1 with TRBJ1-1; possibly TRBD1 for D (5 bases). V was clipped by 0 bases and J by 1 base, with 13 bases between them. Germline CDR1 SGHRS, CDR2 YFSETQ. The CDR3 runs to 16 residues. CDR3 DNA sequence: TGCGCCAGCAGCTTGGTCGGGGGGGTCTCGAACACTGAAGCTTTCTTT. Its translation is CASSLVGGVSNTEAFF. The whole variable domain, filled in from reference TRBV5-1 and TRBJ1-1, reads KAGVTQTPRYLIKTRGQQVTLSCSPISGHRSVSWYQQTPGQGLQFLFEYFSETQRNKGNFPGRFSGRQFSNSRSEMNVSTLELGDSALYLCASSLVGGVSNTEAFFGQGTRLTVV.

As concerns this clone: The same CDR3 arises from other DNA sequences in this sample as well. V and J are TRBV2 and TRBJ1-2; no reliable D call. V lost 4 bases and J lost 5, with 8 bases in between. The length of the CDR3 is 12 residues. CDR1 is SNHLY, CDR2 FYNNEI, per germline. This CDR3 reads CASSVGGYGYTF. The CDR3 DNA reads TGTGCCAGCAGTGTCGGAGGGTATGGCTACACCTTC. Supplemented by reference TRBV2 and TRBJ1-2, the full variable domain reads EPEVTQTPSHQVTQMGQEVILRCVPISNHLYFYWYRQILGQKVEFLVSFYNNEISEKSEIFDDQFSVERPDGSNFTLKIRSTKLEDSAMYFCASSVGGYGYTFGSGTRLTVV.

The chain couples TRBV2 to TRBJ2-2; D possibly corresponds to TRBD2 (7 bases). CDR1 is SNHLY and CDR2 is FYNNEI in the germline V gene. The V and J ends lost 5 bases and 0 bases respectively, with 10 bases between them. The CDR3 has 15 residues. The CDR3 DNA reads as TGTGCCAGCAGTCGGGGGGCTTCGAACACCGGGGAGCTGTTTTTT. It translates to CASSRGASNTGELFF.

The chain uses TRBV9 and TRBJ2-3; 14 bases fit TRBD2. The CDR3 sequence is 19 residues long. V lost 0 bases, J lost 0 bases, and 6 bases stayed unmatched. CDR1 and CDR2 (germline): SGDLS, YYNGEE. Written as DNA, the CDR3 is TGTGCCAGCAGCGTAGCCGGACTAGCGGGGGGCTCAAGCACAGATACGCAGTATTTT. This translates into CASSVAGLAGGSSTDTQYF.

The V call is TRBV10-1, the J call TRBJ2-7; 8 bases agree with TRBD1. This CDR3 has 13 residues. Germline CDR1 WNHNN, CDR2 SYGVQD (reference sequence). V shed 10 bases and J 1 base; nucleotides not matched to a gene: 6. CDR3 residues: CATPDRASYEQYF. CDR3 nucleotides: TGCGCCACCCCGGACAGGGCATCCTACGAGCAGTACTTC.

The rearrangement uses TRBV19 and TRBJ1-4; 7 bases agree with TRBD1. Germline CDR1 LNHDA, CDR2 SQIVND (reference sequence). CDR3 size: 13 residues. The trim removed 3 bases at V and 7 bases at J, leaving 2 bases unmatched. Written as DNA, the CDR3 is TGTGCCAGTAGTATCGGGACAGTTGAAAAACTGTTTTTT. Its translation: CASSIGTVEKLFF.

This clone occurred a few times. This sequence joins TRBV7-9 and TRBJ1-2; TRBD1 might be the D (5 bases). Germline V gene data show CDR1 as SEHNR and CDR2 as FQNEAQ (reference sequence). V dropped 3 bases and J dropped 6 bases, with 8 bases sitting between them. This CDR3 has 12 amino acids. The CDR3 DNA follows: TGTGCCAGCAGCTTTAGCAGGGATGGCTACACCTTC. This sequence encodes CASSFSRDGYTF.